The source of this T cell receptor beta chain is a study of chemoradiotherapy in HPV16-positive cancers. Study-wide results and limits: During treatment, candidate HPV-specific clones and E7-related motifs expanded in tumor. Functional assays defining HPV-specific T cells used only a couple of HPV16-positive patients.

The data were produced by immunoSEQ multiplex PCR, yet TCRdb's version contains in-frame clones alone and is incomplete. The top ten hold 3.5% to 4.5% of the sample, which has some 70,000 clones, about 88% seen once. The CDR3 is 18 residues long. V dropped 0 bases and J dropped 0; count of bases not matched to a gene: 10. CDR1 is SGHRS, CDR2 YFSETQ, per germline. A word on this clone: Its antigen is undetermined.

Samples were taken several times over chemoradiotherapy. J is TRBJ2-7 and V is TRBV5-1; 9 nucleotides align to TRBD2. The sample in question was blood, obtained from a patient who underwent chemoradiotherapy. This clonotype originated in a human donor with HPV-associated anogenital cancer. DNA for the CDR3: TGCGCCAGCAGCTTGGGGGGAGCGGGAGGCCAAAGCTCCTACGAGCAGTACTTC. This encodes CASSLGGAGGQSSYEQYF.